The 5 T cell receptor beta chains below come from one sample, sequenced in a study of beta chain features in type 1 diabetes (dated by TCRdb to about 2018). Library creation used the immunoSEQ multiplex PCR assay. The High Capacity cDNA Reverse Transcription Kit was used to reverse transcribe all of the isolated RNA, meaning that expressed TCRB transcripts were what got sequenced. In TCRdb, the immuneACCESS table is reduced to in-frame sequences with V and J assigned. These tables do not hold every clone; where another copy was compared, an unresolved V gene accounts for under half, and the others remain unexplained. In all, the sample holds about 340,000 clones, and roughly 14% of those were seen once. Approximately 0.016% of the sample rests with the top ten. Antigens for these TCRs are unknown. General conclusions and limits of the study: A moderate but significant shortening of TCRB CDR3 length was observed in type 1 diabetes patients in all four CD4+ subsets.

Input material: naive CD4+ T cells from blood. The sample's cell subset or site label, decoded: true naive CD4+ T cells. The receptors stem from a woman aged 18-29 years with type 1 diabetes.

This clone was recorded a few times. The CDR3 is CASTKRQGLGYEQYF. CDR3 nucleotides: TGTGCCAGCACAAAGAGACAGGGCTTGGGCTACGAGCAGTACTTC. The chain joins TRBV27 to TRBJ2-7; TRBD1 matches 7 bases. The V gene's germline CDR1 is MNHEY and CDR2 SMNVEV (reference sequence). Trimming removed 7 bases from V and 3 bases from J; junction bases left unmatched: 12. This CDR3 is built from 15 residues.

The chain recombines TRBV7-2 with TRBJ1-2; 8 nucleotides agree with TRBD1. CDR3 length: 15 residues. Looked up from germline, CDR1 is SGHTA and CDR2 is FQGNSA. With V trimmed by 9 bases and J by 3 bases, 12 bases remained unmatched. CDR3 region: CASFPGGAPHYGYTF. The DNA for the CDR3 is TGTGCCAGTTTTCCAGGGGGCGCGCCCCACTATGGCTACACCTTC. The full variable domain, rest sourced from reference TRBV7-2 and TRBJ1-2, is GAGVSQSPSNKVTEKGKDVELRCDPISGHTALYWYRQSLGQGLEFLIYFQGNSAPDKSGLPSDRFSAERTGGSVSTLTIQRTQQEDSAVYLCASFPGGAPHYGYTFGSGTRLTVV.

CDR3 coding DNA: TGTGCCAGCAGCTTAGTCCAGGGGAAGGTCAATGAGCAGTTCTTC. As protein: CASSLVQGKVNEQFF. The V gene is TRBV11-2, the J gene TRBJ2-1; possible D gene TRBD1, 6 bases. Germline V lookup: CDR1 SGHAT, CDR2 FQNNGV. This CDR3 is built from 15 residues. With 1 base removed from V and 6 bases from J, the gap between germline ends came to 13 bases.

This clone occurred a few times. The chain employs TRBV19 and TRBJ2-7, with a possible D match to TRBD1 (5 bases). CDR3 length: 14 residues. V was trimmed by 4 bases and J by 2 bases, leaving 12 bases between them. Germline values: CDR1 LNHDA, CDR2 SQIVND (reference sequence). CDR3 coding DNA: TGTGCCAGTAGTAAGCAGACAGTTACCTACGAGCAGTACTTC. It specifies CASSKQTVTYEQYF. Drawing the rest from reference TRBV19 and TRBJ2-7, the complete variable domain is DGGITQSPKYLFRKEGQNVTLSCEQNLNHDAMYWYRQDPGQGLRLIYYSQIVNDFQKGDIAEGYSVSREKKESFPLTVTSAQKNPTAFYLCASSKQTVTYEQYFGPGTRLTVT.

This clone was detected a few times. V usage is TRBV10-2 and J usage is TRBJ2-1, with 10 bases identical to TRBD2. V trimming: 7 bases; J trimming: 3 bases; junction bases outside the gene matches: 9. CDR3 length equals 16 residues. Germline V lookup: CDR1 WSHSY, CDR2 SAAADI. The CDR3 bases are TGCGCCAGCACCTCCTCCCGACTAGCGGGCTACAATGAGCAGTTCTTC. As protein: CASTSSRLAGYNEQFF.